This TCR beta chain was retrieved from a study of T cell responses to AZD1222 COVID-19 vaccine. Using immunoSEQ multiplex PCR, the repertoire was profiled, and TCRdb retains in-frame clones only, with some absent. The data show fewer than 200,000 clones, approximately 94% seen once. CDR1 SQVTM and CDR2 ANQGSEA come from the germline V gene. V dropped 1 base and J dropped 7 bases, with 16 bases sitting between them. This CDR3 is built from 14 residues. The TCR comes from an adult who received the AZD1222 COVID-19 vaccine. V and J are TRBV29-1 and TRBJ1-1, with D perhaps matching TRBD1 (6 bases). The specimen was peripheral blood, collected 28 days after the second AZD1222 dose. The chain's CDR3 is CSVEADRLEDEAFF. The DNA for the CDR3 is TGCAGCGTTGAAGCGGACAGACTTGAGGATGAAGCTTTCTTT. The variable domain in full, completed from reference TRBV29-1 and TRBJ1-1, reads SAVISQKPSRDICQRGTSLTIQCQVDSQVTMMFWYRQQPGQSLTLIATANQGSEATYESGFVIDKFPISRPNLTFSTLTVSNMSPEDSSIYLCSVEADRLEDEAFFGQGTRLTVV.